One sample yielded the 17 T cell receptor beta chains listed below, sequenced in a study of shared clonotypes between healthy human individuals (TCRdb year 2020). Receptors were amplified or captured by the immunoSEQ multiplex PCR assay. The table was pulled from immuneACCESS by TCRdb, which kept in-frame rearrangements only. Such tables lose some clones; where checked, under half of the loss comes from unresolved V genes, and the rest has no known cause. For this sample the table gives about 2.1 million clones, of which about 92% were detected only once. The ten largest clones capture under 2% of the sample. CD8 naive samples were obtained by positive selection for CCR7 among CD45RO-negative cells, yielding a CD45RA+CCR7+ population from which TemRA cells were excluded. The sample taken for sequencing was naive CD8+ T cells from PBMCs. The meaning of the sample's cell subset or site label: CD45RA+CCR7+. Receptor source: a man aged 18 to 35 in good health. Some clones in this sample may be carry-over from other donors' samples.

The rearrangement joins TRBV7-9 to TRBJ1-1; D ambiguous. Trimming shortened V by 5 bases and J by 4 bases, and 14 bases separated the two germline ends. There are 14 residues in the CDR3. Germline values: CDR1 SEHNR, CDR2 FQNEAQ (reference sequence). CDR3 amino acids: CASSPTVLVTEAFF. The DNA of the CDR3 is TGTGCCAGCAGCCCTACGGTCCTTGTCACTGAAGCTTTCTTT.

This sequence joins TRBV4-2 and TRBJ2-7, with 8 nucleotides matching TRBD1. The germline V gene has CDR1 LGHNA and CDR2 YNFKEQ. This CDR3 has 14 amino acids. V shed 4 bases and J 3 bases; nucleotides not matched to a gene: 5. The DNA of the CDR3 is TGTGCCAGCAGCCCTGCACAGGGGGACTACGAGCAGTACTTC. Its protein product is CASSPAQGDYEQYF.

V gene TRBV11-3 combines with J gene TRBJ2-7; tentatively, D is TRBD1 (6 bases). Germline CDR1 is SGHNT and CDR2 is YENEEA. The length of the CDR3 is 14 residues. Trimming took 1 base from V and 3 from J, leaving 10 bases between them. The CDR3 DNA follows: TGTGCCAGCAGCTTAGCAGGGGCTGGCTACGAGCAGTACTTC. This codes for CASSLAGAGYEQYF.

The gene calls are TRBV19 and TRBJ1-2; D remains unclear. V was shortened by 5 bases and J by 8 bases, with 12 bases between the two germline ends. CDR1 LNHDA and CDR2 SQIVND come from the germline V gene (reference sequence). This CDR3 region has 12 residues. Written as DNA, the CDR3 is TGTGCCAGTAGTGCGCAAGGTTGGGGCTACACCTTC. This translates into CASSAQGWGYTF. The variable domain in full, completed from reference TRBV19 and TRBJ1-2, reads DGGITQSPKYLFRKEGQNVTLSCEQNLNHDAMYWYRQDPGQGLRLIYYSQIVNDFQKGDIAEGYSVSREKKESFPLTVTSAQKNPTAFYLCASSAQGWGYTFGSGTRLTVV.

The rearrangement links TRBV7-8 to TRBJ2-3, with no clear D. V lost 3 bases, J lost 3 bases, and 13 bases lay in between. Looked up from germline, CDR1 is SGHVS and CDR2 is FQNEAQ. CDR3 size: 15 residues. The CDR3 loop is CASSFVGEVTDTQYF. The CDR3 region has the DNA TGTGCCAGCAGCTTTGTCGGCGAGGTGACAGATACGCAGTATTTT.

This clone came up once. The rearrangement uses TRBV4-1 and TRBJ2-2; D gene ambiguous. Trimming stripped 0 bases from V and 0 bases from J, with 14 bases between. Germline V gene data show CDR1 as MGHRA and CDR2 as YSYEKL. CDR3 length equals 18 residues. This CDR3 is CASSQDLQSITNTGELFF. The CDR3 DNA follows: TGCGCCAGCAGCCAAGACCTACAGAGTATAACGAACACCGGGGAGCTGTTTTTT.

This chain links TRBV27 with TRBJ1-4; 8 bases align to TRBD1. Trimming at V came to 4 bases and at J to 8 bases, leaving 15 bases not matched to a gene. The CDR3 is 17 amino acids. Germline V lookup: CDR1 MNHEY, CDR2 SMNVEV (reference sequence). The DNA for the CDR3 is TGTGCCAGCAGTTCTCGAGGACAGGGCCCGGGGGAAGAAAAACTGTTTTTT. Translation: CASSSRGQGPGEEKLFF.

The chain has TRBV7-2 and TRBJ2-7, with unresolved D. V was clipped by 2 bases and J by 7 bases, with 15 bases between them. Germline values: CDR1 SGHTA, CDR2 FQGNSA. The CDR3 extends over 14 amino acids. The CDR3 protein is CASSLIGLGREQYF. CDR3 DNA: TGTGCCAGCAGCTTAATTGGTCTAGGGCGGGAGCAGTACTTC.

The chain carries TRBV11-2 and TRBJ2-1; TRBD2 matches at 11 bases. Unmatched junction bases numbered 1, after V lost 4 bases and J lost 5 bases. Germline V gene lookup returns CDR1 SGHAT and CDR2 FQNNGV. The CDR3 length is 14 residues. CDR3 nucleotide sequence: TGTGCCAGCAGCTGGGGACTAGCGGACAATGAGCAGTTCTTC. This translates into CASSWGLADNEQFF.

CDR3: CASSIFEFSGYGYTF. The CDR3, as DNA: TGTGCCAGTAGCATATTTGAGTTTTCAGGGTACGGCTACACCTTC. The chain has TRBV19 and TRBJ1-2; TRBD1 is a possible D gene (5 bases). V was clipped by 6 bases and J by 8 bases, with 22 bases between them. The CDR3 is made up of 15 amino acids. Per the germline V gene, CDR1 is LNHDA and CDR2 is SQIVND (reference sequence).

The rearrangement links TRBV11-2 to TRBJ2-6; 9 bases are a match to TRBD1. Germline V gives CDR1 SGHAT, CDR2 FQNNGV. This CDR3 is built from 18 residues. Trimming removed 4 bases from V and 0 bases from J; junction bases left unmatched: 7. The CDR3 DNA reads as TGTGCCAGCAGCTCCGGACAGGGGACCACCTCTGGGGCCAACGTCCTGACTTTC. Translation: CASSSGQGTTSGANVLTF.

On this clone itself: Other DNA variants within this sample encode the same CDR3. The V and J genes are TRBV19 and TRBJ2-7, with 7 nucleotides matching TRBD2. V trimming: 3 bases; J trimming: 0 bases; junction bases outside the gene matches: 5. Germline CDR1 is LNHDA and CDR2 is SQIVND (reference sequence). The CDR3 has 15 residues. The CDR3 DNA reads TGTGCCAGTAGTATCGGAGCGGGACCCTCCTACGAGCAGTACTTC. It translates to CASSIGAGPSYEQYF. Full variable domain (remainder filled in from reference TRBV19 and TRBJ2-7): DGGITQSPKYLFRKEGQNVTLSCEQNLNHDAMYWYRQDPGQGLRLIYYSQIVNDFQKGDIAEGYSVSREKKESFPLTVTSAQKNPTAFYLCASSIGAGPSYEQYFGPGTRLTVT.

Worth noting for this clone: Other DNA sequences in this sample translate to the same CDR3. The CDR3 sequence is CASSFLGGEETQYF. CDR3 coding DNA: TGTGCCAGCAGTTTTTTGGGAGGGGAAGAGACCCAGTACTTC. V usage is TRBV27 and J usage is TRBJ2-5, with 7 bases aligning to TRBD2. The germline gives CDR1 MNHEY, CDR2 SMNVEV (reference sequence). This CDR3 is built from 14 residues. The trim removed 3 bases at V and 3 bases at J, leaving 4 bases unmatched.

The chain uses TRBV27 and TRBJ2-7, with 7 bases lining up with TRBD1. Germline V lookup: CDR1 MNHEY, CDR2 SMNVEV (reference sequence). The CDR3 is made up of 15 amino acids. V lost 2 bases to trimming and J lost 0 bases; unmatched junction nucleotides: 4. The DNA for the CDR3 is TGTGCCAGCAGTTTAGTAGGGGGCGACTCCTACGAGCAGTACTTC. Amino acids: CASSLVGGDSYEQYF.

Only one count was recorded for this clone. V is TRBV7-2 and J is TRBJ2-6, with D perhaps TRBD2 (6 bases). The CDR3 contains 18 residues. Germline-derived CDR1 and CDR2 are SGHTA and FQGNSA. V lost 2 bases, J lost 5 bases, and 19 bases lay in between. CDR3 DNA sequence: TGTGCCAGCAGCTTAAATTTAGAGGAGGGCCGATGGGCCAACGTCCTGACTTTC. It yields the protein CASSLNLEEGRWANVLTF.

This chain connects TRBV15 to TRBJ2-1; D gene ambiguous. In germline, CDR1 is LNHNV, CDR2 YYDKDF (reference sequence). This CDR3 spans 12 amino acids. Trimming cost V 3 bases and J 5 bases, with 5 bases left between them. CDR3: CATSSDNNEQFF. The CDR3 DNA is TGTGCCACCAGCAGCGACAACAATGAGCAGTTCTTC.

This chain joins TRBV29-1 and TRBJ2-3, with TRBD2 matching 11 bases. Germline CDR1 reads SQVTM; CDR2 reads ANQGSEA. This CDR3 spans 14 amino acids. V trimming: 5 bases; J trimming: 5 bases; junction bases outside the gene matches: 6. The CDR3 DNA sequence: TGCAGCGTTTTTCTAGCGGGAGGTGGAGATACGCAGTATTTT. As protein: CSVFLAGGGDTQYF.